This TCR beta chain was recorded in a study of T cell responses to AZD1222 COVID-19 vaccine. Across the study: Pooling covered second doses at about 4 or about 12 weeks.

The CDR3 totals 14 residues. V shed 5 bases and J 6 bases; nucleotides not matched to a gene: 9. Germline V gene lookup returns CDR1 MDHEN and CDR2 SYDVKM. Clones were read by immunoSEQ multiplex PCR, and TCRdb kept only the in-frame ones, dropping some. The sample has 150,000 to 200,000 clones, approximately 93% seen once; the top ten hold around 0.96%. This receptor was taken from an adult in good health. V usage is TRBV28 and J usage is TRBJ2-7; TRBD1 agrees at 8 bases. The sample in question was peripheral blood, obtained on day 0 of AZD1222 vaccination. In DNA, the CDR3 is TGTGCCAGCAGTATTAGACAGGGGACTCGCGAGCAGTACTTC. This gives the protein CASSIRQGTREQYF.